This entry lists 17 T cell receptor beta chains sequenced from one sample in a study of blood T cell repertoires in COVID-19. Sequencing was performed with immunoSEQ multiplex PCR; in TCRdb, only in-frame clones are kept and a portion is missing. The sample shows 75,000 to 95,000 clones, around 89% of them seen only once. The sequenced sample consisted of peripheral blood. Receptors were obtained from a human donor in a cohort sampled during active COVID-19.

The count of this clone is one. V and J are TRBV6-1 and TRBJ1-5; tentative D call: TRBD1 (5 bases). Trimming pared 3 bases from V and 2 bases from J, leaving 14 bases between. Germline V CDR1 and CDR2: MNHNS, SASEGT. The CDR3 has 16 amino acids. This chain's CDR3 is CASSEGRGRGNQPQHF. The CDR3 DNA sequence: TGTGCCAGCAGTGAGGGTAGGGGCAGGGGCAATCAGCCCCAGCATTTT.

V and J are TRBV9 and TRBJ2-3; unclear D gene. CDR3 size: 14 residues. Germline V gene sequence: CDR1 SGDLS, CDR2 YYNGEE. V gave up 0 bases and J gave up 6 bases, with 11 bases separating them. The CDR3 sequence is CASSVGTPPDTQYF. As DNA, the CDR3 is TGTGCCAGCAGCGTAGGAACTCCGCCGGATACGCAGTATTTT.

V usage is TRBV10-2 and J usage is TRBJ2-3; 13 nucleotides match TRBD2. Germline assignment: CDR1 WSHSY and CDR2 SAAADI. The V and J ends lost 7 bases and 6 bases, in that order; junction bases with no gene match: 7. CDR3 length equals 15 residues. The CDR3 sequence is CASIGLAGAGDTQYF. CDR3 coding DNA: TGCGCCAGCATCGGACTAGCGGGGGCCGGGGATACGCAGTATTTT.

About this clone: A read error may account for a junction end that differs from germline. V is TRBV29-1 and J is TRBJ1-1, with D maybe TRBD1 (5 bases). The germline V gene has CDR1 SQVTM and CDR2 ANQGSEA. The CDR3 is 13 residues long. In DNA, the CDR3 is TGCAGCGTGGAAGACAGATTGAACACTGAAGCTTTCTTT. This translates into CSVEDRLNTEAFF.

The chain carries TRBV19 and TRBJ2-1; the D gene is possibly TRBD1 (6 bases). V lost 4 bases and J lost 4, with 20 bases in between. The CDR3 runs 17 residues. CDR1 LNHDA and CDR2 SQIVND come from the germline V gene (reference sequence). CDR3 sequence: CASSKGDGRGSYNEQFF. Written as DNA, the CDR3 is TGTGCCAGTAGTAAGGGGGACGGCAGGGGCTCGTACAATGAGCAGTTCTTC.

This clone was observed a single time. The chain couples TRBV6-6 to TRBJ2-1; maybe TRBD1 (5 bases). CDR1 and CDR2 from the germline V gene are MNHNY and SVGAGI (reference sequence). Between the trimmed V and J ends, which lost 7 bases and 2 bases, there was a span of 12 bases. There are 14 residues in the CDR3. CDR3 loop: CASIADTTYNEQFF. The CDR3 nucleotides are TGTGCCAGCATTGCGGACACCACCTACAATGAGCAGTTCTTC.

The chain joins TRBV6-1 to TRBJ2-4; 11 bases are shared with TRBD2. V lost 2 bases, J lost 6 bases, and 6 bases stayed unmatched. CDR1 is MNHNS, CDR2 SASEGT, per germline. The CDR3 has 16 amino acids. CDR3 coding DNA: TGTGCCAGCAGTGAAAGTGTAGCGGGAGGGCGAAACATTCAGTACTTC. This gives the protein CASSESVAGGRNIQYF.

This CDR3 reads CASSGIAGGHDEQFF. The CDR3 coding sequence is TGTGCCAGCAGCGGGATAGCGGGGGGGCACGATGAGCAGTTCTTC. The rearrangement joins TRBV11-2 to TRBJ2-1, with 11 bases matching TRBD2. Germline CDR1 and CDR2: SGHAT and FQNNGV. Trimming took 5 bases from V and 8 from J; bases not matched to a gene: 8. The CDR3 is 15 residues long.

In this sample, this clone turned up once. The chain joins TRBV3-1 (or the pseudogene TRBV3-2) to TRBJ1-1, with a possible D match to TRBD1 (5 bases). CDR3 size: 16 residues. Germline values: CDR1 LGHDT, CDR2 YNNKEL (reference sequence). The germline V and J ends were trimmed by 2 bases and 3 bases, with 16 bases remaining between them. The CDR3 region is CASSQYRGGRDTEAFF. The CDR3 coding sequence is TGTGCCAGCAGCCAATATCGGGGGGGTAGGGACACTGAAGCTTTCTTT.

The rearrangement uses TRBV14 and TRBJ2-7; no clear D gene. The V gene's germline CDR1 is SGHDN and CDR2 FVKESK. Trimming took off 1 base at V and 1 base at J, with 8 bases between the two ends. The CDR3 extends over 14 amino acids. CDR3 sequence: CASSQVSVSYEQYF. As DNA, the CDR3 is TGTGCCAGCAGCCAAGTCTCAGTGTCCTACGAGCAGTACTTC.

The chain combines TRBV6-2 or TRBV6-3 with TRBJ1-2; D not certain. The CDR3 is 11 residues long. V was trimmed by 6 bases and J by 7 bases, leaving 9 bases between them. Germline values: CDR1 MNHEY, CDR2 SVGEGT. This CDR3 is CASSATLGYTF. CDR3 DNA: TGTGCCAGCAGCGCGACACTTGGCTACACCTTC.

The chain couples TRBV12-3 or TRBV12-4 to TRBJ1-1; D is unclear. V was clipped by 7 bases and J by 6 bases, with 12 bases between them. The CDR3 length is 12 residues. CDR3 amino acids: CASIKDYAEAFF. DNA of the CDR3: TGTGCCAGCATTAAGGACTACGCTGAAGCTTTCTTT.

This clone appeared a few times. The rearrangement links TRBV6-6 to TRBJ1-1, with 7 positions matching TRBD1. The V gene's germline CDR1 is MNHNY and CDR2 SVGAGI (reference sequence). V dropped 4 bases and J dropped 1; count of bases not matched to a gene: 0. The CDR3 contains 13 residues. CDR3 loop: CASSWTGNTEAFF. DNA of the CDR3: TGTGCCAGCAGTTGGACAGGGAACACTGAAGCTTTCTTT.

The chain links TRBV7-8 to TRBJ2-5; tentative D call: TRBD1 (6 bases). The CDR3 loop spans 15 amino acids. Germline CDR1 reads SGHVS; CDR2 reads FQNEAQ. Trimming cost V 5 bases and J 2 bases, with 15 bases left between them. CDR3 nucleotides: TGTGCCAGCAGCCCACAGGGCTTGGGGCAAGAGACCCAGTACTTC. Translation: CASSPQGLGQETQYF.

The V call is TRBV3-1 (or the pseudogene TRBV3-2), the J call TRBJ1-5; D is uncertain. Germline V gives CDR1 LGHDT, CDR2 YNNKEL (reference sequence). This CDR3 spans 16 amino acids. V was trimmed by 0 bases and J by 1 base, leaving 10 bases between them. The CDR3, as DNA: TGTGCCAGCAGCCAAGATTTGGTCAGGAGCAATCAGCCCCAGCATTTT. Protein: CASSQDLVRSNQPQHF.

CDR3 in amino acids: CASSLQTGSGNTIYF. In DNA, the CDR3 is TGCGCCAGCAGCTTGCAAACAGGCTCTGGAAACACCATATATTTT. The chain carries TRBV5-1 and TRBJ1-3; perhaps TRBD1 as D (5 bases). The V end was cut by 1 base, the J end by 0 bases, with 8 bases between. The CDR3 is made up of 15 amino acids. In germline, CDR1 is SGHRS, CDR2 YFSETQ.

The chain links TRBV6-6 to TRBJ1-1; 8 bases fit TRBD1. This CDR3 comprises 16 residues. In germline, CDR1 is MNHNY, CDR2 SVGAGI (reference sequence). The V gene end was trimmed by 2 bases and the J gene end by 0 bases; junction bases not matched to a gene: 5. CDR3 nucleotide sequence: TGTGCCAGCAGTTACGTCAGGGGGCGGATGAACACTGAAGCTTTCTTT. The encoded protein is CASSYVRGRMNTEAFF.